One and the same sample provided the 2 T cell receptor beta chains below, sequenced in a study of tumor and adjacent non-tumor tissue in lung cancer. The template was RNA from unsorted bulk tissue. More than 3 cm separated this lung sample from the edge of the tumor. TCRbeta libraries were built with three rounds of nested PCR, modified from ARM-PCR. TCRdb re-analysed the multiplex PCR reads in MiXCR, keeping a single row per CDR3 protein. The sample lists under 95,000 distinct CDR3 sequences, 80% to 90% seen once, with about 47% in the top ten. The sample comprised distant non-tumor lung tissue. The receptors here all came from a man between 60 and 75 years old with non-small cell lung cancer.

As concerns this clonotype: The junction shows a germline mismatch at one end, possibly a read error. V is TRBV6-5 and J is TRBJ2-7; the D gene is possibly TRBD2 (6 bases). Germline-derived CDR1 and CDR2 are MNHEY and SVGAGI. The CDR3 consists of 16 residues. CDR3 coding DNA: TGTGCCAGTAGTTACTCGTCTAGCGAGGCCACCTACGAGCAGTACTTC. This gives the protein CASSYSSSEATYEQYF.

For the CDR3, the DNA is TGTGCCAGCAGTTCAACGCGGGACAGGTTAAGCACCTACGAGCAGTACTTC. It yields the protein CASSSTRDRLSTYEQYF. The chain uses TRBV12-3 or TRBV12-4 and TRBJ2-7; 8 bases line up with TRBD1. V trimming: 4 bases; J trimming: 2 bases; junction bases outside the gene matches: 13. The CDR3 extends over 17 amino acids.